Below, 4 T cell receptor beta chains from the same sample are listed, as sequenced in a study of blood T cell repertoires in COVID-19 (dated by TCRdb to the early 2020s). Library preparation used the immunoSEQ multiplex PCR assay. The table was pulled from immuneACCESS by TCRdb, which kept in-frame rearrangements only. Such tables lose some clones; where checked, under half of the loss comes from unresolved V genes, and the rest has no known cause. The sample table contains 140,000 or so clones; only one count was recorded for roughly 90% of them. The ten largest account for roughly 2.5% of the sample. Sequencing input: peripheral blood. The receptors were sampled from a human donor with COVID-19, enrolled during active disease. The donor label of this sample is uncertain.

The V and J genes are TRBV7-6 and TRBJ1-2; D might be TRBD1 (5 bases). From germline, CDR1 is SGHVS and CDR2 FNYEAQ. Trimming stripped 5 bases from V and 4 bases from J, with 14 bases between. CDR3 size: 14 residues. The DNA of the CDR3 is TGTGCCAGCAGCCTAGGGACGGGGAGCTATGGCTACACCTTC. Its protein product is CASSLGTGSYGYTF.

This chain joins TRBV3-1 (or the pseudogene TRBV3-2) and TRBJ2-7, with 9 bases lining up with TRBD2. V lost 4 bases to trimming and J lost 5 bases; unmatched junction nucleotides: 3. CDR1 LGHDT and CDR2 YNNKEL come from the germline V gene (reference sequence). The CDR3 runs to 13 residues. CDR3 DNA: TGTGCCAGCAGCCTAGCGGGGGTTGACGAGCAGTACTTC. Protein sequence: CASSLAGVDEQYF.

The chain links TRBV24-1 to TRBJ2-6, with D tentatively TRBD1 (5 bases). In germline, CDR1 is KGHDR, CDR2 SFDVKD. V was cut by 4 bases and J by 0 bases, with 12 bases left in between. The CDR3 has 17 residues. The CDR3 DNA reads as TGTGCCACCAGTGAAACGACAGCCGCCTCTGGGGCCAACGTCCTGACTTTC. Its protein is CATSETTAASGANVLTF.

CDR3 sequence reads: CASSLGWGGEKLFF. The DNA for the CDR3 is TGCGCCAGCAGCTTGGGGTGGGGAGGTGAAAAACTGTTTTTT. The chain employs TRBV5-1 and TRBJ1-4; D call uncertain. Trimming took off 0 bases at V and 7 bases at J, with 10 bases between the two ends. The CDR3 length is 14 residues. CDR1 SGHRS and CDR2 YFSETQ come from the germline V gene.